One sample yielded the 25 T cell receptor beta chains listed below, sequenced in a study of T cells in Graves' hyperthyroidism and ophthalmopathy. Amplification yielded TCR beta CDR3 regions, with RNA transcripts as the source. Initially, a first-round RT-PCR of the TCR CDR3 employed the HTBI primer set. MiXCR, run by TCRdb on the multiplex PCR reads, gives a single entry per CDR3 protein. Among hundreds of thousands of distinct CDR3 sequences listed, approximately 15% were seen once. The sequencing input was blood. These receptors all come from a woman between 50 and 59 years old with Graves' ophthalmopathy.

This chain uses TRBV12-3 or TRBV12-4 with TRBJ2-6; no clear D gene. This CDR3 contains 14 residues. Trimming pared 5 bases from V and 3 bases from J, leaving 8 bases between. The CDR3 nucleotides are TGTGCCAGCAGTGGTCGCAGTGGGGCCAACGTCCTGACTTTC. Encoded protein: CASSGRSGANVLTF.

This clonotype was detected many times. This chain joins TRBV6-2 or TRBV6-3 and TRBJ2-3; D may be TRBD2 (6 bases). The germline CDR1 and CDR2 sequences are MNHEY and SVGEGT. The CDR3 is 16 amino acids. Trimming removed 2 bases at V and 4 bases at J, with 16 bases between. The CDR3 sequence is CASSYARGYGSDTQYF. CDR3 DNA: TGTGCCAGCAGTTACGCGCGGGGCTATGGATCAGATACGCAGTATTTT.

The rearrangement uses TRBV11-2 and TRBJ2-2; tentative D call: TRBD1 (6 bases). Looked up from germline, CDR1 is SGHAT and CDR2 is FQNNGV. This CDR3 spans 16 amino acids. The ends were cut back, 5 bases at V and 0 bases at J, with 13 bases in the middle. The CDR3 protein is CASSHKGHANTGELFF. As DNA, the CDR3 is TGTGCCAGCAGCCACAAGGGACACGCGAACACCGGGGAGCTGTTTTTT. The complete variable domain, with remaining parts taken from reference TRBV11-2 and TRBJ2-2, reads EAGVAQSPRYKIIEKRQSVAFWCNPISGHATLYWYQQILGQGPKLLIQFQNNGVVDDSQLPKDRFSAERLKGVDSTLKIQPAKLEDSAVYLCASSHKGHANTGELFFGEGSRLTVL.

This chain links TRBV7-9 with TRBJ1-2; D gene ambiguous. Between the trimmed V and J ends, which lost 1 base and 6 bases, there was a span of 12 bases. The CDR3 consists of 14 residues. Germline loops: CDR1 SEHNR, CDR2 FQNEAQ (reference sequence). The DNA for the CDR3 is TGTGCCAGCAGCTTAGGGGCACAAGAGAATGGCTACACCTTC. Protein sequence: CASSLGAQENGYTF.

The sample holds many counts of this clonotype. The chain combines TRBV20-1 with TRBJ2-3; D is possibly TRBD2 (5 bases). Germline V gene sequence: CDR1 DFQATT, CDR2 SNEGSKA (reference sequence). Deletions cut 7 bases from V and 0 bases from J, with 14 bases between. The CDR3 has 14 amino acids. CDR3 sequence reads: CSGLGGLSTDTQYF. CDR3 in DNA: TGCAGTGGATTGGGCGGGCTGAGCACAGATACGCAGTATTTT.

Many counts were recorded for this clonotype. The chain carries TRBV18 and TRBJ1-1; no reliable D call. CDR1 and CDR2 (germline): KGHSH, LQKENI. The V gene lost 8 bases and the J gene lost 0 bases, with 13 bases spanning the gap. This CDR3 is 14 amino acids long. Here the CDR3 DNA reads TGTGCCAGCAGCCCGGGTCAGCTGAACACTGAAGCTTTCTTT. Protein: CASSPGQLNTEAFF.

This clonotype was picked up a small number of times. CDR3 coding DNA: TGTGCCAGCAGCGTAGCTAGCTTTGGTTACGAGCAGTACTTC. Protein sequence: CASSVASFGYEQYF. The chain uses TRBV9 and TRBJ2-7, with a tentative D call TRBD2 (5 bases). The V end was cut by 0 bases, the J end by 4 bases, with 11 bases between. Germline values: CDR1 SGDLS, CDR2 YYNGEE. The CDR3 runs to 14 residues.

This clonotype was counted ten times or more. The DNA for the CDR3 is TGTGCCAGCACCGAAGATTTCTACGAGCAGTACTTC. It yields the protein CASTEDFYEQYF. V and J are TRBV28 and TRBJ2-7; unclear D gene. The germline gives CDR1 MDHEN, CDR2 SYDVKM. V lost 7 bases and J 3 bases, leaving 10 bases between the germline ends. The CDR3 is 12 amino acids.

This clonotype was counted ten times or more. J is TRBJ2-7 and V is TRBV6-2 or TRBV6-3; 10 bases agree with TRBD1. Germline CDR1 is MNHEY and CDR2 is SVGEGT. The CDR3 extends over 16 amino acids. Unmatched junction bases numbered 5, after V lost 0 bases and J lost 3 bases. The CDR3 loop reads CASSYSKGTGDYEQYF. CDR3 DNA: TGTGCCAGCAGTTACTCGAAAGGGACAGGGGACTACGAGCAGTACTTC.

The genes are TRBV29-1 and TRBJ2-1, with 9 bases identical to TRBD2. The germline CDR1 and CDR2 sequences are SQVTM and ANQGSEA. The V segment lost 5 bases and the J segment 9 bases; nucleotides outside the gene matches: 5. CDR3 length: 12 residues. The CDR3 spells CSVSGTSSEQFF. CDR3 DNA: TGCAGCGTTTCCGGGACTAGCTCTGAGCAGTTCTTC.

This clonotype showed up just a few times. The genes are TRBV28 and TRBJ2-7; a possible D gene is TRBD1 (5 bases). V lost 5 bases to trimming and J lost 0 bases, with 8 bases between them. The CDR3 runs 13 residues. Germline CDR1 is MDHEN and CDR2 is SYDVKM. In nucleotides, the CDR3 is TGTGCCAGCAGTATTGACAGCTCCTACGAGCAGTACTTC. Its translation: CASSIDSSYEQYF.

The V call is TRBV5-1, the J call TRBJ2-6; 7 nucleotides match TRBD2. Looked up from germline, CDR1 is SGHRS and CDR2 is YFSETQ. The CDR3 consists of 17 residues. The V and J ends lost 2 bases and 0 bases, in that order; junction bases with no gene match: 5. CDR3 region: CASSFSGFPSGANVLTF. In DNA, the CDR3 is TGCGCCAGCAGCTTTAGCGGGTTCCCCTCTGGGGCCAACGTCCTGACTTTC. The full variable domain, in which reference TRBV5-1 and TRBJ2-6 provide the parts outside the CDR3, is KAGVTQTPRYLIKTRGQQVTLSCSPISGHRSVSWYQQTPGQGLQFLFEYFSETQRNKGNFPGRFSGRQFSNSRSEMNVSTLELGDSALYLCASSFSGFPSGANVLTFGAGSRLTVL.

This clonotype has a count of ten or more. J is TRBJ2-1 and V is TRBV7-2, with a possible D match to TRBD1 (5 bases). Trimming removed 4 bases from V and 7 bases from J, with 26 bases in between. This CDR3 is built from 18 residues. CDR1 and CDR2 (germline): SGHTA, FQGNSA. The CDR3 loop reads CASSWTILFAPPGNEQFF. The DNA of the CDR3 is TGTGCCAGCAGCTGGACGATCCTTTTTGCTCCACCAGGGAATGAGCAGTTCTTC.

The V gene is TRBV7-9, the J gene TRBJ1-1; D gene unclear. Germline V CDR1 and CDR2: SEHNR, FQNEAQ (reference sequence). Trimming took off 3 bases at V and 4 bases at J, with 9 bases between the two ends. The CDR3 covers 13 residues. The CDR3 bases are TGTGCCAGCAGCTTTGTTCCAGGCACTGAAGCTTTCTTT. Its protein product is CASSFVPGTEAFF.

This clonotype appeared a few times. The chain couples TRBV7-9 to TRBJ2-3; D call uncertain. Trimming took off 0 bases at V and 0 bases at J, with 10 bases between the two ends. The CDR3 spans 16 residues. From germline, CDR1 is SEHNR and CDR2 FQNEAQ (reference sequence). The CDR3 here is CASSLAWRKSTDTQYF. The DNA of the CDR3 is TGTGCCAGCAGCTTAGCTTGGCGGAAAAGCACAGATACGCAGTATTTT.

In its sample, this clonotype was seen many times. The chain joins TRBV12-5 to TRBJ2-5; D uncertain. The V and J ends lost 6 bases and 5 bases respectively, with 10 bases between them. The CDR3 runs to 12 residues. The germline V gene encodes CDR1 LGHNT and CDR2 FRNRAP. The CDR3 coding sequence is TGTGCTAGTGGACCGGCTCTGGAGACCCAGTACTTC. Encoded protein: CASGPALETQYF.

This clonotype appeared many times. DNA of the CDR3: TGTGCCAGCAGCTTAGCGGACAGGGGGTCGCAGCCCCAGCATTTT. It codes for CASSLADRGSQPQHF. The J gene is TRBJ1-5, the V gene TRBV7-6, with 10 positions matching TRBD1. The CDR3 is made up of 15 amino acids. Germline trimming cut 0 bases from V and 7 bases from J; bases unmatched to any gene: 3. CDR1 and CDR2 (germline): SGHVS, FNYEAQ.

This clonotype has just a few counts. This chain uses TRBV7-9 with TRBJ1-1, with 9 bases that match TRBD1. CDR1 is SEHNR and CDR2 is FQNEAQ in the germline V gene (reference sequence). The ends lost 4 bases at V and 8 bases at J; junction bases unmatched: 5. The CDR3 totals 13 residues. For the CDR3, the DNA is TGTGCCAGCAGCTATGACAGGGGGGGGGAAGCTTTCTTT. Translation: CASSYDRGGEAFF.

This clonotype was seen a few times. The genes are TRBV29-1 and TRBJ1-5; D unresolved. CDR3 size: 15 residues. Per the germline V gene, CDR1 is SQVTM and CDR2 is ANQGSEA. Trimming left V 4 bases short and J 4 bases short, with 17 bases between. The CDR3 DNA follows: TGCAGCGTTGGTGAGATGGGTGGCGTAAATCAGCCCCAGCATTTT. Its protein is CSVGEMGGVNQPQHF.

CDR3 residues: CASSKRGGPVSYEQYF. The CDR3 DNA reads TGTGCCAGCAGCAAACGGGGAGGGCCTGTGTCTTACGAGCAGTACTTC. This sequence joins TRBV7-9 and TRBJ2-7; TRBD2 matches at 7 bases. There are 16 residues in the CDR3. V shed 5 bases, J shed 4 bases, and the junction held 14 bases outside the gene matches. Germline CDR1 and CDR2: SEHNR and FQNEAQ (reference sequence).

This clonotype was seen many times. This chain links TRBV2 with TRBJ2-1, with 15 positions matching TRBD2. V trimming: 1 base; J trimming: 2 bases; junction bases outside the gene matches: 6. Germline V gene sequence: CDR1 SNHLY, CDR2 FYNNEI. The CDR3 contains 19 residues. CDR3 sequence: CASSEGGTSGRIAYNEQFF. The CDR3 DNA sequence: TGTGCCAGCAGTGAAGGAGGGACTAGCGGGAGGATAGCCTACAATGAGCAGTTCTTC.

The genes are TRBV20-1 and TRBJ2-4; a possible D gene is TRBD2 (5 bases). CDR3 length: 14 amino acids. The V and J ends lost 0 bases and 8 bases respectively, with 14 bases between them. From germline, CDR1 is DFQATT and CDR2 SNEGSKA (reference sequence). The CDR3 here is CSAREERFVDIQYF. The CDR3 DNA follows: TGCAGTGCTAGAGAAGAGCGGTTCGTGGACATTCAGTACTTC.

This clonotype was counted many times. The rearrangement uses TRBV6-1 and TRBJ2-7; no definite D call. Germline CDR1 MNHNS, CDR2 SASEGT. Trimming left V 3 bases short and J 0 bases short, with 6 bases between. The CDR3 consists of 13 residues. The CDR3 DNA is TGTGCCAGCAGTGACGGCAGCTCCTACGAGCAGTACTTC. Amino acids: CASSDGSSYEQYF.

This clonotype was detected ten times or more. Written as DNA, the CDR3 is TGTGCCAGCAGTTTAAGGATACGCGGGGAGACCCAGTACTTC. This gives the protein CASSLRIRGETQYF. The chain joins TRBV27 to TRBJ2-5, with D perhaps TRBD2 (5 bases). Germline-derived CDR1 and CDR2 are MNHEY and SMNVEV (reference sequence). This CDR3 region has 14 residues. V was clipped by 2 bases and J by 5 bases, with 12 bases between them.

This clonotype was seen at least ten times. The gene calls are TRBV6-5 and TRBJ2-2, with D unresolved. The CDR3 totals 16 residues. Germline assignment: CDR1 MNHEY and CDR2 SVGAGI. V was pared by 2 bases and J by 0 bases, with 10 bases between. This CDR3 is CASSYLPGANTGELFF. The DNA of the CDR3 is TGTGCCAGCAGTTACCTGCCAGGCGCGAACACCGGGGAGCTGTTTTTT.